This TCR beta chain was found in a study of T cell responses to AZD1222 COVID-19 vaccine. CDR3 size: 14 residues. V shed 2 bases and J 8 bases; nucleotides not matched to a gene: 5. Germline CDR1 and CDR2: MNHEY and SVGEGT. Profiling relied on immunoSEQ multiplex PCR, and the TCRdb table lists in-frame clones only, not all of them. The sample has 150,000 or so clones; roughly 93% are singletons. This TCR was sampled from an adult in good health. The sequenced sample was peripheral blood, obtained on day 0 of MenACWY control vaccination. This chain connects TRBV6-2 or TRBV6-3 to TRBJ2-1; 8 bases are a match to TRBD2. Here the CDR3 DNA reads TGTGCCAGCAGTTACGGCCGACTAGCGTATGAGCAGTTCTTC. Translated: CASSYGRLAYEQFF.